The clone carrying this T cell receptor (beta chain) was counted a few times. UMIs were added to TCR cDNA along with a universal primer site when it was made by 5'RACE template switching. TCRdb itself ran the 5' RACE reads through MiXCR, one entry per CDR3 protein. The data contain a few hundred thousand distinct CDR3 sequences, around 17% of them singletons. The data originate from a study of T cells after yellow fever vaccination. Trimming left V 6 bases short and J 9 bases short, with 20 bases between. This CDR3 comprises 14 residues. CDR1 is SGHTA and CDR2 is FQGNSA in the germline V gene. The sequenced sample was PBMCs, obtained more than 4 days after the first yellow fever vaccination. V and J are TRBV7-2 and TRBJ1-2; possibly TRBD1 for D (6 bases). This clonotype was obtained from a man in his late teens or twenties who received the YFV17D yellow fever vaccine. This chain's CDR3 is CASSRTGTTGRYTF. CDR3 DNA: TGTGCCAGCAGTCGTACCGGGACCACAGGGCGCTACACCTTC.